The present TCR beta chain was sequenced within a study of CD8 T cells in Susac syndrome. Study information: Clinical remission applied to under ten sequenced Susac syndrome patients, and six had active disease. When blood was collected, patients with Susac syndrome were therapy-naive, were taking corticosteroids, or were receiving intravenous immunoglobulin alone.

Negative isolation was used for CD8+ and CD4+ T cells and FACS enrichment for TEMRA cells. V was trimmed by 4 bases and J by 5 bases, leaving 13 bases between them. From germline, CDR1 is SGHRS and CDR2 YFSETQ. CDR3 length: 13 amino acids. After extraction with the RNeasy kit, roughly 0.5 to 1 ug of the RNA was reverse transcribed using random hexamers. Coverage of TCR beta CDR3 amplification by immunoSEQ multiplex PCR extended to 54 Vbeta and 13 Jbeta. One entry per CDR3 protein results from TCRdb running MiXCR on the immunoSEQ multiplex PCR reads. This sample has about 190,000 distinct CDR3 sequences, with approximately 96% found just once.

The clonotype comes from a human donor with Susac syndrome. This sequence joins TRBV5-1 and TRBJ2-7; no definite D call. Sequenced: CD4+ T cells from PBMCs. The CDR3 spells CASSPRRTHEQYF. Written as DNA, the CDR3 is TGCGCCAGCAGCCCACGGCGGACCCACGAGCAGTACTTC.